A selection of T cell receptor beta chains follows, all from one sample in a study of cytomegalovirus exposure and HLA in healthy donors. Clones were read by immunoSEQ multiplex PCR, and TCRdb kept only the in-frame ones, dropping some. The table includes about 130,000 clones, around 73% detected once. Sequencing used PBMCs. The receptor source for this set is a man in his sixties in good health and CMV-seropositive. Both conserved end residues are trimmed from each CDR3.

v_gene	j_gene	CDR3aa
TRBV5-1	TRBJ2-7	ASSFAGTNYEQY
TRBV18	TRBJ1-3	ASSPLEVDVGNTIY
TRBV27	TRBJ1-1	ASRLQGANTEAF
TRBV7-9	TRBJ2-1	ASSFRSSGGEIEQF
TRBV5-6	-	ASSSGLARYEQY
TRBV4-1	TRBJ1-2	ASSQGQTGFLLNYGYT
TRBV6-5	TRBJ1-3	ASSYSPGNTIY
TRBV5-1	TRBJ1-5	ASSWEGGGNQPQH
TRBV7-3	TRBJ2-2	ASSLTPRDRELF
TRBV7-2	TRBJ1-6	ASSRAGPTNSPLH
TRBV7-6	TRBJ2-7	ASSLYGTGLSSYEQY
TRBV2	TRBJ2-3	ASELGGADTQY
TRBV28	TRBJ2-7	ASRTGQLYEQY
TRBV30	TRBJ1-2	AWSGRESYGYT
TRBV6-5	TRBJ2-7	ASSYSPGSSYEQY
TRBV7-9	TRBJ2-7	ASRDGGAGEWEQY